The sequence of this TCR beta chain was determined in a study of T cell responses to AZD1222 COVID-19 vaccine. Repertoires were generated with immunoSEQ multiplex PCR, while TCRdb's copy carries only in-frame clones and drops some. In the table there are more than 100,000 clones, roughly 90% of which are singletons. Germline values: CDR1 LNHDA, CDR2 SQIVND (reference sequence). J gave up 2 bases and V 8 bases, and 2 bases lay outside the gene matches. The CDR3 runs 14 residues. The specimen was peripheral blood, collected on day 0 of AZD1222 vaccination. The sequence derives from an adult in good health. The gene calls are TRBV19 and TRBJ2-7, with 14 bases identical to TRBD2. CDR3 nucleotide sequence: TGTGCCAGTGGGACTAGCGGGGGAACCTACGAGCAGTACTTC. Translated: CASGTSGGTYEQYF.